This T cell receptor beta chain was captured by sequencing in a study of shared clonotypes between healthy human individuals (dated by TCRdb to the early 2020s). Background for the entire study: Three men and a couple of women, aged 18 to 49 years, made up the cohort. Per donor, three plates each were used for CD4 naive and CD4 memory, two for CD8 naive, and one for CD8 memory. To estimate repertoire size and how much clonotype sharing occurs between individuals, the study deeply sequenced the blood TCR repertoires of five healthy adults. Different laboratories and diverse techniques were used to prepare libraries and sequence TCR repertoires, to increase sequencing depth and limit assay-specific biases. Per donor, leukapheresis produced somewhere between about 0.9 and 9.5 billion PBMCs. On the study overall, not on this receptor specifically: Larger estimated clonotype richness was generally found for naive subsets than for memory subsets. Pairwise subsampling indicated that sequencing depth was expected to affect the degree of clonotype sharing among donors. Rarefaction of sorted-subset datasets indicated incomplete sequencing despite the large sequencing depth. Across a handful of donors, about 5.2% of naive CD4, roughly 3.8% of naive CD8, around 2.1% of memory CD4, and over 0.35% of memory CD8 clonotypes were shared. The genetic and exposure-history diversity represented was limited by the small number of donors. Sampling was restricted to blood, and TCR repertoires in tissues likely differ from the TCR repertoires found in blood. Clonotypes shared by all four sorted-subset donors showed higher generation probabilities than non-shared clonotypes.

Using the deep immunoSEQ assay, multiplex PCR amplified TCR CDR3 regions from genomic DNA. Genomic DNA extracted from each cell subset was distributed evenly over all wells of several immunoSEQ 96-well plates, and each plate served as one replicate. Each replicate PCR for sorted subsets received roughly 200 ng genomic DNA, equal to about 29,000 T cell genomes. Purified libraries were quantified with a Qubit 3.0 fluorometer, sized on a Bioanalyzer 2100, and re-quantified with the KAPA Library Quantification kit. Every immunoSEQ 96-well plate was sequenced on a separate single-read 150-cycle Illumina NextSeq 550 flow cell. The authors processed their data as follows. Because only junctional sequences without quality scores were contained in the immunoSEQ output, filtering matching that applied to full-length reads could not be performed. To assign V/J genes and CDR3, sequences were annotated using PyIR, a Python wrapper for IgBLAST v1.9, with IMGT germline references. Reads with weak V/J assignments (E-value above 1e-6), missing CDR3, stop codons, out-of-frame junctions, or ambiguous translated residues were removed. V3J clonotypes were defined as sequences sharing an identical inferred V gene, J gene, and CDR3 amino acid sequence. To compute the percentage overlap between repertoires, the number of shared unique clonotypes was divided by the size of the smaller repertoire. Three approaches were used to assess repertoire richness: RTK rarefaction, the Chao1 estimator, and Recon v2.1 estimates of unobserved clonotypes. Generation probabilities for all TCRbeta clonotypes obtained by the gDNA method from a handful of donors were computed using OLGA. TCRdb's version of the immuneACCESS table is confined to in-frame rearrangements and falls short of the full clone set. An unresolved V gene accounts for under half of the shortfall where checked; the remainder is of unknown origin. The V and J calls and clone size were taken over from that table, and D and trimming were inferred from the DNA. The sample profile shows 600,000 to 800,000 clones; about two thirds of them were found once. The ten biggest clones cover over 1.5% of the sample.

Healthy HIV-negative adults with no recently reported acute infections or vaccinations were included as donors. Only Caucasian adults living in Nashville, Tennessee, USA were represented among the donors. CD4+ T cells were enriched through magnetic negative selection, after which naive cells were positively selected on CD45RA and the remaining negative fraction served as the memory subset. After blood collection by leukapheresis, PBMCs were isolated using Ficoll-Histopaque density gradient centrifugation and then cryopreserved in the vapor phase of liquid nitrogen. Analytical flow cytometry was used to check the purity and quantity of every magnetically sorted T cell population. Genomic DNA was isolated from each sorted fraction and quantified by UV absorbance on a Nanodrop 2000c. The germline ends are 14 bases apart after V is trimmed by 5 bases and J by 4 bases. The CDR3 starts with the cysteine, ends with the phenylalanine, and has 14 residues. Just CDR3 DNA is preserved here, 42 bases in frame from base 1. The germline V gene yields MDHEN for CDR1 and SYDVKM for CDR2.

This clone has only one observation. No antigen is known for it. No clone much larger than this one lies a single base away; base qualities are absent. This clonotype was obtained from a woman younger than 45 in good health. This chain joins TRBV28 to TRBJ1-2, with TRBD1 tentatively as D gene (5 bases match). Sequences were obtained from memory CD4+ T cells sorted from blood. What this sample's cell subset or site label stands for: CD45RA-negative fraction. The DNA sequence is as follows: TGTGCCAGCAGTACGCCGCAGGGTCCCTATGGCTACACCTTC. Translation gives CASSTPQGPYGYTF.